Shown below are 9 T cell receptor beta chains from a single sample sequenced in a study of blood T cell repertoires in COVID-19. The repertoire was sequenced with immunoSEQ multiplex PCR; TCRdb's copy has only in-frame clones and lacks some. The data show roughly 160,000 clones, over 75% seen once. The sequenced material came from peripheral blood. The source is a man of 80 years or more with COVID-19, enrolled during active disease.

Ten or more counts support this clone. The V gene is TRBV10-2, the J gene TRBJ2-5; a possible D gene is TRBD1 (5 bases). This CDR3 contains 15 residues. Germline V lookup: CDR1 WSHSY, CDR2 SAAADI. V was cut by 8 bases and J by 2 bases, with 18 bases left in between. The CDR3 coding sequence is TGCGCCAGCGCCGTTCAGAAGGGGCCACAAGAGACCCAGTACTTC. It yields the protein CASAVQKGPQETQYF.

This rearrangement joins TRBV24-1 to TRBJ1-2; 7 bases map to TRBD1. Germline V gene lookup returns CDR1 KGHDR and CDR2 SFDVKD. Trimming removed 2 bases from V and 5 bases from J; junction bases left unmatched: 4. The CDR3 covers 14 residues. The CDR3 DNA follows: TGTGCCACCAGTGATTCCGGGACAGCTTATGGCTACACCTTC. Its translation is CATSDSGTAYGYTF.

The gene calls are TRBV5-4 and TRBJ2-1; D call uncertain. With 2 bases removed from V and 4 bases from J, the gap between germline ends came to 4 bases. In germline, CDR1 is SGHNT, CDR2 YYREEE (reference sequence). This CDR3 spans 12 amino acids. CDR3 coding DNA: TGTGCCAGCAGCTTCCGGTACAATGAGCAGTTCTTC. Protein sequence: CASSFRYNEQFF.

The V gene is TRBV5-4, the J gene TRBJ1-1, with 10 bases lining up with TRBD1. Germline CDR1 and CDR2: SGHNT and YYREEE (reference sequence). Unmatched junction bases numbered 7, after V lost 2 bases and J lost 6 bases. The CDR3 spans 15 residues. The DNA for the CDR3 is TGTGCCAGCAGCTTAGAACCCGGGACAGGGGCTGAAGCTTTCTTT. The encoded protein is CASSLEPGTGAEAFF. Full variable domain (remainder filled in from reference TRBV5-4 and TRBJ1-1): ETGVTQSPTHLIKTRGQQVTLRCSSQSGHNTVSWYQQALGQGPQFIFQYYREEENGRGNFPPRFSGLQFPNYSSELNVNALELDDSALYLCASSLEPGTGAEAFFGQGTRLTVV.

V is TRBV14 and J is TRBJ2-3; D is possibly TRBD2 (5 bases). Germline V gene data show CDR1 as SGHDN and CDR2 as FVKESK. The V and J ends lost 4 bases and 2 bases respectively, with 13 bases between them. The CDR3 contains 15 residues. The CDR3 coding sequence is TGTGCCAGCAGCCCAACTTGGACTTCCACAGATACGCAGTATTTT. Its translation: CASSPTWTSTDTQYF.

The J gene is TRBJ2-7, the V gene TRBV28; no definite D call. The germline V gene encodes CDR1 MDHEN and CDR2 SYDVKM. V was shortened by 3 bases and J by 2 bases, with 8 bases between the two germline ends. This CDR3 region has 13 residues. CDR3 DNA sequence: TGTGCCAGCAGTTTTCCCAGTCCCTACGAGCAGTACTTC. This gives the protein CASSFPSPYEQYF.

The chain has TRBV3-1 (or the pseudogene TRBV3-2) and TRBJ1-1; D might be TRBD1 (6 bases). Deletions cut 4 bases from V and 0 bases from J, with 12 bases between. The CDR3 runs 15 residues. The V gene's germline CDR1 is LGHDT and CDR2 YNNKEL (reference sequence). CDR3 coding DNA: TGTGCCAGCAGCCTCAGGACAGATCTGAACACTGAAGCTTTCTTT. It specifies CASSLRTDLNTEAFF.

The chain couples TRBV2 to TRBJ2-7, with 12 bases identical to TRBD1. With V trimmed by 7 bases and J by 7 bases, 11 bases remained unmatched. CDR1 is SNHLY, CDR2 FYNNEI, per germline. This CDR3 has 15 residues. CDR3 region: CASNEPGQGAWEQYF. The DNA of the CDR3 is TGTGCCAGCAACGAGCCGGGACAGGGGGCGTGGGAGCAGTACTTC.

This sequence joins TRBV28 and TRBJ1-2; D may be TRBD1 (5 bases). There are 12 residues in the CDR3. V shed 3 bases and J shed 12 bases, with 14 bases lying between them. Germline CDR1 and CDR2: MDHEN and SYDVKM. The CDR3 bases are TGTGCCAGCAGTTTCAGTCGGGGGAGCCACACCTTC. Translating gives CASSFSRGSHTF.